A single T cell receptor beta chain is shown here with its context. What it binds is not known. This entry belongs to a study of OX40 agonist ivuxolimab in advanced cancers. About the study: Patients in dose escalation had liver, melanoma, kidney or head and neck cancers. Therapy given before enrollment (anti-PD-1, anti-PD-L1 or anti-CTLA-4) was allowed, and 30% to 50% had some. Findings and limits, study-wide: Among the lowest peripheral clonal expansion occurred in 0.1-3.0 mg/kg partial responders. Clonal expansion was seen in CD4+ and CD8+ blood T cells by week 6 at 0.1 to 3.0 mg/kg.

TCRdb's table, derived via immunoSEQ multiplex PCR, lists solely in-frame clones and lacks some. The repertoire holds about 90,000 clones, with 70% to 90% as singletons. Specimen: CD4+ or CD8+ T cells sorted from blood, collected in a trial of the OX40 agonist ivuxolimab. This TCR derives from an adult with an advanced solid tumor such as melanoma, head and neck, liver or kidney cancer.

CDR3 bases: TGTGCCAGCAGCTTAAGTGGAGGGGCGCCCACTGAAGCTTTCTTT. Translation: CASSLSGGAPTEAFF. The chain employs TRBV7-3 and TRBJ1-1; D might be TRBD1 (5 bases). Germline CDR1 reads SGHTA; CDR2 reads FQGTGA. Trimming stripped 1 base from V and 4 bases from J, with 13 bases between. The CDR3 is 15 residues long.